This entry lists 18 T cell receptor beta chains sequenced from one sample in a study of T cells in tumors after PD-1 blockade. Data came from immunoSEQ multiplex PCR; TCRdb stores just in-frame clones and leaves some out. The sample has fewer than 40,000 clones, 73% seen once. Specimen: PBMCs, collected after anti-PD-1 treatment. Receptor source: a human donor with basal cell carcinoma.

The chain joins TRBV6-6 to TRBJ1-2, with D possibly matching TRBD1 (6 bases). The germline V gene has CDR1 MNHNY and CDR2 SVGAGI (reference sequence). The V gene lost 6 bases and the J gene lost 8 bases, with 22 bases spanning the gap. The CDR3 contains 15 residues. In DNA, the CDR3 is TGTGCCAGCAGCTCCACCGAGGGGGGAACGGGGGGCTACACCTTC. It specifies CASSSTEGGTGGYTF.

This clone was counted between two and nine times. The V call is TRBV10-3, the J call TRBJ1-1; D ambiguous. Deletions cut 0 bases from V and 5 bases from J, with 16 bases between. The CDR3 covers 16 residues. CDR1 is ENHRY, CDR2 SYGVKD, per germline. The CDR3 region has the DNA TGTGCCATCAGTGAGTCGCTCGGAGCTCAAAGGACTGAAGCTTTCTTT. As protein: CAISESLGAQRTEAFF.

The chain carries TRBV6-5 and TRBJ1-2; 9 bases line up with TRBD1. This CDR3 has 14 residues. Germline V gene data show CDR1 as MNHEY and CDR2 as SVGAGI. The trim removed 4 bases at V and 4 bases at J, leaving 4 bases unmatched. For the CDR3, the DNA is TGTGCCAGCAGTTGGGACAGGGAAAGCTATGGCTACACCTTC. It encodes CASSWDRESYGYTF.

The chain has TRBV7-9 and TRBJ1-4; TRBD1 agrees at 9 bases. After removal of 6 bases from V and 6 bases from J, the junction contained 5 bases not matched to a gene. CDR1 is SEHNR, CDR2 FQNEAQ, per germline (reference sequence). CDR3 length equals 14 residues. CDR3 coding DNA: TGTGCCAGCAGTTACGGGACAGGGCATGAAAAACTGTTTTTT. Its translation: CASSYGTGHEKLFF.

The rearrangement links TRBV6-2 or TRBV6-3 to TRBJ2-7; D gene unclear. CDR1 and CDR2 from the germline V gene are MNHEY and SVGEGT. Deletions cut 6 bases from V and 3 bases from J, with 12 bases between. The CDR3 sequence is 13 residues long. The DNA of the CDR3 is TGTGCCAGCAGCCCATCGTATAACTACGAGCAGTACTTC. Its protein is CASSPSYNYEQYF.

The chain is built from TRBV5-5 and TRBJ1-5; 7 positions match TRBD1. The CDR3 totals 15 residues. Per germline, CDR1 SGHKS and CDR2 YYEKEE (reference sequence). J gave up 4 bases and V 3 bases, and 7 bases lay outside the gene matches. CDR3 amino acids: CASSSTGWGNQPQHF. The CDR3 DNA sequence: TGTGCCAGCAGCTCGACAGGGTGGGGGAATCAGCCCCAGCATTTT.

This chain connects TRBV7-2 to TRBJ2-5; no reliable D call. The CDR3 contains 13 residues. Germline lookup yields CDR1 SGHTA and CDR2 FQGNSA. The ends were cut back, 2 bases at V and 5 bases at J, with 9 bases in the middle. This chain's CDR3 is CASSLQRWETQYF. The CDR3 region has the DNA TGTGCCAGCAGCTTACAGCGTTGGGAGACCCAGTACTTC.

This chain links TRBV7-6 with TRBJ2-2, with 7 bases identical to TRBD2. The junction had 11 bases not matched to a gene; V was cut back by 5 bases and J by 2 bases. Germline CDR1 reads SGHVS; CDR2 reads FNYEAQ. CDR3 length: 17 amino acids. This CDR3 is CASSPRGAGRNTGELFF. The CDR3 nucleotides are TGTGCCAGCAGCCCCCGGGGAGCGGGACGAAACACCGGGGAGCTGTTTTTT.

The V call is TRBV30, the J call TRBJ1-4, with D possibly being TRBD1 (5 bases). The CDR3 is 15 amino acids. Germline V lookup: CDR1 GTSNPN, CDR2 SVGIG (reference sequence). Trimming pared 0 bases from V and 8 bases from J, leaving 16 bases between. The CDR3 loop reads CAWSVSGRGFEKLFF. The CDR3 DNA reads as TGTGCCTGGAGTGTATCAGGCCGGGGGTTCGAAAAACTGTTTTTT. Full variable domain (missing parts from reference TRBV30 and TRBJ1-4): SQTIHQWPATLVQPVGSPLSLECTVEGTSNPNLYWYRQAAGRGLQLLFYSVGIGQISSEVPQNLSASRPQDRQFILSSKKLLLSDSGFYLCAWSVSGRGFEKLFFGSGTQLSVL.

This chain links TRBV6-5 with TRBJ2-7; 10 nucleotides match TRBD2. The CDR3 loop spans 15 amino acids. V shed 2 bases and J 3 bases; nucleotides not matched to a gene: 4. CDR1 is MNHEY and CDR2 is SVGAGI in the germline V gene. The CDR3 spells CASSYPGTSVYEQYF. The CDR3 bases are TGTGCCAGCAGTTACCCCGGGACTAGCGTCTACGAGCAGTACTTC.

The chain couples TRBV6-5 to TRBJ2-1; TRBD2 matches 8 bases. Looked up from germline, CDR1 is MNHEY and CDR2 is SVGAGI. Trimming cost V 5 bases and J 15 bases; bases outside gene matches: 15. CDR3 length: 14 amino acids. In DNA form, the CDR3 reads TGTGCCAGCAGTCTACAGCGGGGGACTAAACCTCCGTTCTTC. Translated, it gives CASSLQRGTKPPFF.

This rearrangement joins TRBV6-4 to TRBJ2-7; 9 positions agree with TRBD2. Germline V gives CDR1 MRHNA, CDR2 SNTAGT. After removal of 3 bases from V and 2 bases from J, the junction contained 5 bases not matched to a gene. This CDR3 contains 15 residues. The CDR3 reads CASSERSGSAYEQYF. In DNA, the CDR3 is TGTGCCAGCAGTGAACGTAGCGGGAGCGCCTACGAGCAGTACTTC.

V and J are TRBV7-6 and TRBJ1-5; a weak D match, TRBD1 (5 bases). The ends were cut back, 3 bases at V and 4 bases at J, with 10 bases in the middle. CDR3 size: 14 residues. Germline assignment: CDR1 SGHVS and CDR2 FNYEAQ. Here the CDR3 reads CASSLGGWNQPQHF. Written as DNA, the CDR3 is TGTGCCAGCAGCTTGGGGGGTTGGAATCAGCCCCAGCATTTT.

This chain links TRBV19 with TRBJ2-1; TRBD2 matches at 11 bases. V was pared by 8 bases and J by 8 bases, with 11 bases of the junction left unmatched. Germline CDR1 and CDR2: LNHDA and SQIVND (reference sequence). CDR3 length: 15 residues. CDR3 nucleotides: TGTGCCAGTGGGGATACTAGCGGGGGACCTCATGAGCAGTTCTTC. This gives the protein CASGDTSGGPHEQFF.

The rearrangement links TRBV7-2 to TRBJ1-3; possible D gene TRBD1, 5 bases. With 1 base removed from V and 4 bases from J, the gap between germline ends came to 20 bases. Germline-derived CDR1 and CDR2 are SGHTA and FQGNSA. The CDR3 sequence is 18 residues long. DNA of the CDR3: TGTGCCAGCAGCTTAGTGGCCCAGGGTTGGGAGAAAGGAAACACCATATATTTT. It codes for CASSLVAQGWEKGNTIYF. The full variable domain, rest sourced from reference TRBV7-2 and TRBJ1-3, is GAGVSQSPSNKVTEKGKDVELRCDPISGHTALYWYRQSLGQGLEFLIYFQGNSAPDKSGLPSDRFSAERTGGSVSTLTIQRTQQEDSAVYLCASSLVAQGWEKGNTIYFGEGSWLTVV.

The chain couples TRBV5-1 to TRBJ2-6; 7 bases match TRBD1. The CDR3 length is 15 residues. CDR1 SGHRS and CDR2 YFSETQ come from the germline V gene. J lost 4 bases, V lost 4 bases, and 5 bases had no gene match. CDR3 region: CASSPPGQGANVLTF. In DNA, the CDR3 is TGCGCCAGCAGCCCGCCGGGACAGGGGGCCAACGTCCTGACTTTC.

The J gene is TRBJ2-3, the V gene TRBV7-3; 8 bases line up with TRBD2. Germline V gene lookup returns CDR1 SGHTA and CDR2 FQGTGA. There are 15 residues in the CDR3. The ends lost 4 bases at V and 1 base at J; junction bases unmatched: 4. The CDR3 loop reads CASSYSGGGTDTQYF. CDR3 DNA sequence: TGTGCCAGCAGCTACAGCGGGGGAGGCACAGATACGCAGTATTTT.

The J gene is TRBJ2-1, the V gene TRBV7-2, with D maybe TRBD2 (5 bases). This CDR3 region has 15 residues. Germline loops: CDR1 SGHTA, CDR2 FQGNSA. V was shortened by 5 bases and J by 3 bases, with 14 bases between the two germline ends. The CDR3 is CASSPTRAIYNEQFF. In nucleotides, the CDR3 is TGTGCCAGCAGCCCAACTAGAGCTATCTACAATGAGCAGTTCTTC.